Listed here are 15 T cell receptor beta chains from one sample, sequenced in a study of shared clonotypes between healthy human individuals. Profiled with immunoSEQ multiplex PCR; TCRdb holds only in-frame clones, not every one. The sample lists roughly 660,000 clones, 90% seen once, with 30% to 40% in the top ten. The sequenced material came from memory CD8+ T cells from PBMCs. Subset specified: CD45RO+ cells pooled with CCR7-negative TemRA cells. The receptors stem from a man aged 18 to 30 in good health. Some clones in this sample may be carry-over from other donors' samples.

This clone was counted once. As DNA, the CDR3 is TGTGCCAGCAGCTTGGGGGACAGGGTTCGCGAGCAGTACTTC. Translated, it gives CASSLGDRVREQYF. The chain has TRBV5-6 and TRBJ2-7; 9 positions match TRBD1. The J segment lost 6 bases and the V segment lost 0 bases, leaving 4 bases of the junction unmatched. The CDR3 is 14 residues long. CDR1 SGHDT and CDR2 YYEEEE come from the germline V gene.

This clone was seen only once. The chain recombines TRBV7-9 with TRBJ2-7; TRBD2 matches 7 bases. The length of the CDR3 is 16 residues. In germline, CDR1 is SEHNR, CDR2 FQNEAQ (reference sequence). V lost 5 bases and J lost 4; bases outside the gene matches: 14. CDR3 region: CASSGGGAPSEYEQYF. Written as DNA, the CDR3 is TGTGCCAGCAGCGGGGGAGGGGCCCCCTCGGAATACGAGCAGTACTTC.

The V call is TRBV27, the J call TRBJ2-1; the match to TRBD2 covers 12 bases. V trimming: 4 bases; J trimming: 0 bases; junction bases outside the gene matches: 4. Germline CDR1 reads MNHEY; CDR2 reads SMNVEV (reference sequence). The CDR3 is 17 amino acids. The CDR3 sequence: CASSSWTSGNSYNEQFF. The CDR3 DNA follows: TGTGCCAGCAGTTCCTGGACTAGCGGGAACTCCTACAATGAGCAGTTCTTC.

The CDR3 sequence is CASTAGTAEETQYF. In DNA, the CDR3 is TGTGCCAGTACCGCCGGGACAGCTGAAGAGACCCAGTACTTC. This chain joins TRBV19 and TRBJ2-5, with 7 bases lining up with TRBD1. The trim removed 7 bases at V and 3 bases at J, leaving 8 bases unmatched. The CDR3 sequence is 14 residues long. Per germline, CDR1 LNHDA and CDR2 SQIVND (reference sequence).

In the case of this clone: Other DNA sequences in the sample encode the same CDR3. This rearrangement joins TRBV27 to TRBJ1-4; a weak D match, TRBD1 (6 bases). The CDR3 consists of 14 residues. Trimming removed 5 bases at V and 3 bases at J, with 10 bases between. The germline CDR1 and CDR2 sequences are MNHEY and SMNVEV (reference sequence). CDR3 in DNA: TGTGCCAGCAGTCCAAGGGGGGCTAATGAAAAACTGTTTTTT. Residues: CASSPRGANEKLFF.

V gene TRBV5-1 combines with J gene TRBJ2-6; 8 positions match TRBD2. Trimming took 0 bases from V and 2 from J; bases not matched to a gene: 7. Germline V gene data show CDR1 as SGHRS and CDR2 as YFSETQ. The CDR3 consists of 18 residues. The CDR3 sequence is CASSLVSGGPTGANVLTF. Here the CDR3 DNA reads TGCGCCAGCAGCTTGGTCTCGGGAGGGCCGACTGGGGCCAACGTCCTGACTTTC. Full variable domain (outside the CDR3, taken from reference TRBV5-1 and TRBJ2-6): KAGVTQTPRYLIKTRGQQVTLSCSPISGHRSVSWYQQTPGQGLQFLFEYFSETQRNKGNFPGRFSGRQFSNSRSEMNVSTLELGDSALYLCASSLVSGGPTGANVLTFGAGSRLTVL.

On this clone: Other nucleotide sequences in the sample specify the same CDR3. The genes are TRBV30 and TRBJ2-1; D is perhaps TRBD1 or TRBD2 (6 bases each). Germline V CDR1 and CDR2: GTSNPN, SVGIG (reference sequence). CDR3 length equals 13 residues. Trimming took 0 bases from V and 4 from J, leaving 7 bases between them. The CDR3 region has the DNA TGTGCCTGGAGTGTAGGGGGGTACAATGAGCAGTTCTTC. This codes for CAWSVGGYNEQFF. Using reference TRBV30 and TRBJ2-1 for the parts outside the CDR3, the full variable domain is SQTIHQWPATLVQPVGSPLSLECTVEGTSNPNLYWYRQAAGRGLQLLFYSVGIGQISSEVPQNLSASRPQDRQFILSSKKLLLSDSGFYLCAWSVGGYNEQFFGPGTRLTVL.

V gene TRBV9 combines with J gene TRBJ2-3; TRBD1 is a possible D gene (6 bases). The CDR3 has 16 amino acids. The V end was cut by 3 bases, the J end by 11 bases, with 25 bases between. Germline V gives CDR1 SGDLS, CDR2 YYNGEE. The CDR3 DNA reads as TGTGCCAGCAGCGCCGGTCCCGGGACACCCTTCTTGGTGCAGTATTTT. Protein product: CASSAGPGTPFLVQYF.

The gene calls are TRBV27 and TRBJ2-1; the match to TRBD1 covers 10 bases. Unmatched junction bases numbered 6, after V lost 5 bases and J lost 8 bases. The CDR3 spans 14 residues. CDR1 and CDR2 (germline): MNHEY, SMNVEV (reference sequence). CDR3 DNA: TGTGCCAGCAGTCCTAGACAGGGGGCCGATGAGCAGTTCTTC. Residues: CASSPRQGADEQFF.

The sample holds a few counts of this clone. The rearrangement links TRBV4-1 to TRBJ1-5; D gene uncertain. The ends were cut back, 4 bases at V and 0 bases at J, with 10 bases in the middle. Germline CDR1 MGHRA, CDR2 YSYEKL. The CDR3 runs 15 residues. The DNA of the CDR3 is TGCGCCAGCAGCCCCAAAGAGAATAGCAATCAGCCCCAGCATTTT. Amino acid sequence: CASSPKENSNQPQHF.

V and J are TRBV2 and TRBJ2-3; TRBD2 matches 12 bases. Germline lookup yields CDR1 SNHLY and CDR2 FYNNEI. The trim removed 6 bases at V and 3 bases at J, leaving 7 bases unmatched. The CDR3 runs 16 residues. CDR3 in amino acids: CASRWLAGGLTDTQYF. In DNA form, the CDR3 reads TGTGCCAGCAGGTGGCTAGCGGGAGGGCTTACAGATACGCAGTATTTT.

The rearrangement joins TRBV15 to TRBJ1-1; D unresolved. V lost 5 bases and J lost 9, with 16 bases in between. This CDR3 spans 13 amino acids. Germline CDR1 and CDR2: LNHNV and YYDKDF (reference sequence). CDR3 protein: CATSQMRSDKAFF. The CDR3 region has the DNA TGTGCCACCAGCCAAATGAGGAGCGATAAAGCTTTCTTT.

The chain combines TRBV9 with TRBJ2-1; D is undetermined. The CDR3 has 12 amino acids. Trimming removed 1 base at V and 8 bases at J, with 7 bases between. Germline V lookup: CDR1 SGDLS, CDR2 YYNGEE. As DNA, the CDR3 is TGTGCCAGCAGCGTAACAGCACATGAGCAGTTCTTC. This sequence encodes CASSVTAHEQFF.

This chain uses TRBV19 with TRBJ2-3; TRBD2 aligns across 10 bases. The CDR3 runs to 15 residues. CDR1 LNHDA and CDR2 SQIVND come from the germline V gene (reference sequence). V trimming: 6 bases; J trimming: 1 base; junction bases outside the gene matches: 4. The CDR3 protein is CASSPGTSGTDTQYF. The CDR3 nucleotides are TGTGCCAGTAGCCCCGGGACTAGCGGCACAGATACGCAGTATTTT.

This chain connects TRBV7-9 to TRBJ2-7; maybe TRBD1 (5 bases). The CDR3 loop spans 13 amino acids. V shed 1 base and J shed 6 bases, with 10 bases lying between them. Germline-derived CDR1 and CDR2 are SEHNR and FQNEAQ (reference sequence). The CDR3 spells CASSLVGRGEQYF. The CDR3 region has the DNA TGTGCCAGCAGCTTAGTAGGTAGGGGCGAGCAGTACTTC.